Following are 18 T cell receptor beta chains from one sample sequenced in a study of blood T cell repertoires in COVID-19. The method was immunoSEQ multiplex PCR; TCRdb's version includes in-frame clones alone and lacks a portion of them. The sample yields about 59,000 clones, more than 80% seen once. Source material: peripheral blood. These receptors all stem from a man older than 75 with acute or convalescent COVID-19.

This chain links TRBV6-5 with TRBJ2-7; a weak D match, TRBD2 (6 bases). Germline V gene sequence: CDR1 MNHEY, CDR2 SVGAGI. Trimming took 5 bases from V and 3 from J, leaving 14 bases between them. The CDR3 totals 14 residues. CDR3 in DNA: TGTGCCAGCAGTACGGGACTGGAAAACTACGAGCAGTACTTC. Its protein product is CASSTGLENYEQYF.

The gene calls are TRBV2 and TRBJ2-2; TRBD1 might be the D (5 bases). The CDR3 is 14 residues long. Trimming left V 5 bases short and J 7 bases short, with 14 bases between. Germline V gives CDR1 SNHLY, CDR2 FYNNEI. CDR3 protein: CASSQYRRSGELFF. CDR3 bases: TGTGCCAGCAGTCAGTACAGGCGGAGCGGGGAGCTGTTTTTT. Combining the CDR3 with reference TRBV2 and TRBJ2-2 gives the whole variable domain EPEVTQTPSHQVTQMGQEVILRCVPISNHLYFYWYRQILGQKVEFLVSFYNNEISEKSEIFDDQFSVERPDGSNFTLKIRSTKLEDSAMYFCASSQYRRSGELFFGEGSRLTVL.

V and J are TRBV19 and TRBJ1-1; the D gene is possibly TRBD1 (5 bases). The CDR3 covers 11 residues. V was clipped by 7 bases and J by 7 bases, with 10 bases between them. Germline CDR1 reads LNHDA; CDR2 reads SQIVND (reference sequence). CDR3 coding DNA: TGTGCCAGTATCGGGCAGGGTGAAGCTTTCTTT. Amino acid sequence: CASIGQGEAFF.

This chain uses TRBV9 with TRBJ2-3; D is perhaps TRBD1 (6 bases). The CDR3 sequence is 15 residues long. Germline V lookup: CDR1 SGDLS, CDR2 YYNGEE. V was shortened by 7 bases and J by 0 bases, with 15 bases between the two germline ends. The CDR3 loop is CASGNRGGSTDTQYF. In DNA, the CDR3 is TGTGCCAGCGGCAACCGAGGGGGAAGCACAGATACGCAGTATTTT.

This sequence joins TRBV29-1 and TRBJ1-1; 7 bases are shared with TRBD1. J lost 1 base, V lost 4 bases, and 6 bases had no gene match. This CDR3 has 14 residues. The germline gives CDR1 SQVTM, CDR2 ANQGSEA. The DNA for the CDR3 is TGCAGCGTTGTTGACAGGGTTACGAACACTGAAGCTTTCTTT. This encodes CSVVDRVTNTEAFF. Combining the CDR3 with reference TRBV29-1 and TRBJ1-1 gives the whole variable domain SAVISQKPSRDICQRGTSLTIQCQVDSQVTMMFWYRQQPGQSLTLIATANQGSEATYESGFVIDKFPISRPNLTFSTLTVSNMSPEDSSIYLCSVVDRVTNTEAFFGQGTRLTVV.

This clone was picked up a small number of times. The chain employs TRBV19 and TRBJ2-7; possibly TRBD2 for D (7 bases). Germline CDR1 is LNHDA and CDR2 is SQIVND (reference sequence). Trimming shortened V by 5 bases and J by 4 bases, and 12 bases separated the two germline ends. CDR3 length equals 13 residues. In nucleotides, the CDR3 is TGTGCCAGTAGTGGGGGGGCGTGGTACGAGCAGTACTTC. Its protein product is CASSGGAWYEQYF.

V gene TRBV30 combines with J gene TRBJ1-2, with D perhaps TRBD1 (6 bases). This CDR3 spans 15 amino acids. Trimming stripped 0 bases from V and 5 bases from J, with 16 bases between. Germline-derived CDR1 and CDR2 are GTSNPN and SVGIG (reference sequence). Here the CDR3 DNA reads TGTGCCTGGAGTGTACGTTCGGGGGGCCGGTATGGCTACACCTTC. It is translated as CAWSVRSGGRYGYTF.

The chain recombines TRBV5-1 with TRBJ2-7; no clear D. The CDR3 runs to 15 residues. The germline CDR1 and CDR2 sequences are SGHRS and YFSETQ. V gave up 4 bases and J gave up 2 bases, with 16 bases separating them. CDR3 in amino acids: CASSREVMVPYEQYF. The CDR3 nucleotides are TGCGCCAGCAGCCGAGAAGTTATGGTCCCCTACGAGCAGTACTTC.

The CDR3 is CSAYSSGANVLTF. The CDR3 bases are TGCAGCGCATACAGCTCTGGGGCCAACGTCCTGACTTTC. The V gene is TRBV29-1, the J gene TRBJ2-6; D ambiguous. The CDR3 runs to 13 residues. The V end was cut by 7 bases, the J end by 0 bases, with 7 bases between. Looked up from germline, CDR1 is SQVTM and CDR2 is ANQGSEA.

The rearrangement uses TRBV28 and TRBJ2-5; D is uncertain. Germline V gene lookup returns CDR1 MDHEN and CDR2 SYDVKM. V dropped 3 bases and J dropped 5 bases, with 4 bases sitting between them. There are 11 residues in the CDR3. CDR3 residues: CASSFAETQYF. CDR3 coding DNA: TGTGCCAGCAGTTTCGCGGAGACCCAGTACTTC.

The chain couples TRBV7-9 to TRBJ1-6; D not certain. The V end was cut by 1 base, the J end by 9 bases, with 10 bases between. CDR3 length: 14 amino acids. In germline, CDR1 is SEHNR, CDR2 FQNEAQ (reference sequence). The CDR3 coding sequence is TGTGCCAGCAGCTTAGTCTCGGTTGGTTCACCCCTCCACTTT. It yields the protein CASSLVSVGSPLHF.

This chain joins TRBV30 and TRBJ2-7; 7 bases align to TRBD2. V was clipped by 0 bases and J by 6 bases; unmatched bases: 2. CDR1 and CDR2 from the germline V gene are GTSNPN and SVGIG (reference sequence). The CDR3 contains 12 residues. CDR3 nucleotides: TGTGCCTGGAGTGTATGGGAGGGCGAGCAGTACTTC. Its translation is CAWSVWEGEQYF.

The rearrangement uses TRBV7-9 and TRBJ1-1, with 7 bases fitting TRBD1. Unmatched junction bases numbered 12, after V lost 5 bases and J lost 3 bases. From germline, CDR1 is SEHNR and CDR2 FQNEAQ (reference sequence). This CDR3 region has 16 residues. The CDR3: CASSPGDSFGDTEAFF. CDR3 sequence (DNA): TGTGCCAGCAGCCCCGGGGACAGCTTCGGTGACACTGAAGCTTTCTTT.

The rearrangement joins TRBV6-5 to TRBJ1-5, with 8 positions matching TRBD1. The trim removed 6 bases at V and 3 bases at J, leaving 7 bases unmatched. The CDR3 has 15 residues. The germline CDR1 and CDR2 sequences are MNHEY and SVGAGI. Written as DNA, the CDR3 is TGTGCCAGCAGGGGGGGACAGGATAACAATCAGCCCCAGCATTTT. It encodes CASRGGQDNNQPQHF.

CDR3 in DNA: TGTGCCAGCCGACCTGGCAGGGATCGTGGCTATGGCTACACCTTC. As protein: CASRPGRDRGYGYTF. J is TRBJ1-2 and V is TRBV27; perhaps TRBD1 as D (5 bases). Looked up from germline, CDR1 is MNHEY and CDR2 is SMNVEV (reference sequence). The CDR3 extends over 15 amino acids. The germline V and J ends were trimmed by 8 bases and 4 bases, with 20 bases remaining between them.

The chain has TRBV21-1 and TRBJ2-1; TRBD2 was called by the table and not checked on the DNA. TRBV21-1 is listed as a pseudogene. CDR3 length: 15 residues. DNA for the CDR3: TGTGCCAGCAGCAAAAGGTGGAGGTGGGACAATGAGCAGTTCTTC. It translates to CASSKRWRWDNEQFF.

The V and J genes are TRBV6-5 and TRBJ1-1, with D possibly being TRBD1 (6 bases). The V gene lost 1 base and the J gene lost 5 bases, with 11 bases spanning the gap. There are 14 residues in the CDR3. Germline CDR1 and CDR2: MNHEY and SVGAGI. This CDR3 reads CASSYFQGSTEAFF. The CDR3 DNA sequence: TGTGCCAGCAGTTACTTTCAGGGGAGTACTGAAGCTTTCTTT.

The gene calls are TRBV4-1 and TRBJ1-1; D remains unclear. From germline, CDR1 is MGHRA and CDR2 YSYEKL. Trimming cost V 1 base and J 2 bases, with 8 bases left between them. This CDR3 has 14 residues. The DNA for the CDR3 is TGCGCCAGCAGCCAAGTCGGAGAAAACACTGAAGCTTTCTTT. Amino acid sequence: CASSQVGENTEAFF.